Listed here are 12 T cell receptor beta chains from one sample, sequenced in a study of T-cell reconstitution after alpha-beta-depleted transplantation in children. The library targeted TCRbeta and was prepared with unique molecular identifiers. TCRdb itself ran the PCR reads through MiXCR, one entry per CDR3 protein. The sample has about 870,000 distinct CDR3 sequences, 16% seen once; the top ten hold around 5%. The source material was PBMCs, mostly from graft donor cells, sampled 360 days after TCRalphabeta/CD19-depleted stem cell transplant. The receptors originated from a male patient under 18 who had a stem cell transplant for acute lymphoblastic leukemia, so the T cells may come from the graft donor.

This clonotype was picked up many times. The chain combines TRBV9 with TRBJ2-7; 9 bases match TRBD1. This CDR3 is built from 14 residues. Germline V CDR1 and CDR2: SGDLS, YYNGEE. The V segment lost 10 bases and the J segment 6 bases; nucleotides outside the gene matches: 14. The CDR3 nucleotides are TGTGCCCCGCTTAGGTCCGGGACAGGGTCCGAGCAGTACTTC. It yields the protein CAPLRSGTGSEQYF.

The gene calls are TRBV7-9 and TRBJ2-7, with a weak D call TRBD1 (5 bases). From germline, CDR1 is SEHNR and CDR2 FQNEAQ (reference sequence). The V and J ends lost 4 bases and 2 bases respectively, with 12 bases between them. CDR3 size: 14 residues. The CDR3 DNA reads TGTGCCAGCAGCTCTACAGGTGCTGCCTACGAGCAGTACTTC. It is translated as CASSSTGAAYEQYF.

There are many counts of this clonotype. This chain links TRBV27 with TRBJ2-7; 9 nucleotides match TRBD1. V gave up 4 bases and J gave up 3 bases; unmatched junction bases: 7. CDR1 MNHEY and CDR2 SMNVEV come from the germline V gene (reference sequence). CDR3 length: 15 amino acids. The CDR3 coding sequence is TGTGCCAGCAGTTACAGGGGGCAATTAGGCTACGAGCAGTACTTC. It specifies CASSYRGQLGYEQYF.

This clonotype occurred many times. The CDR3 DNA follows: TGCGCCAGCAGCTTAAAAGGACAAGAGACCCAGTACTTC. Translating it yields CASSLKGQETQYF. This chain links TRBV5-1 with TRBJ2-5, with D unclear. Germline V gives CDR1 SGHRS, CDR2 YFSETQ. The germline V and J ends were trimmed by 2 bases and 2 bases, with 7 bases remaining between them. This CDR3 has 13 residues.

This clonotype was recorded many times. The genes are TRBV3-1 and TRBJ2-1; no definite D call. The germline V and J ends were trimmed by 7 bases and 8 bases, with 9 bases remaining between them. Germline CDR1 is LGHDT and CDR2 is YNNKEL (reference sequence). CDR3 length: 11 residues. The CDR3: CASTNYYEQFF. The DNA for the CDR3 is TGTGCCAGCACCAACTATTATGAGCAGTTCTTC.

The V and J genes are TRBV2 and TRBJ2-7; the D gene could be TRBD1 or TRBD2 (5 bases each). The ends were cut back, 3 bases at V and 6 bases at J, with 12 bases in the middle. The CDR3 contains 13 residues. CDR1 and CDR2 from the germline V gene are SNHLY and FYNNEI. CDR3: CASSDVRGREQYF. The CDR3 nucleotides are TGTGCCAGCAGTGATGTGAGGGGTCGCGAGCAGTACTTC. The whole variable domain, remainder taken from reference TRBV2 and TRBJ2-7, is EPEVTQTPSHQVTQMGQEVILRCVPISNHLYFYWYRQILGQKVEFLVSFYNNEISEKSEIFDDQFSVERPDGSNFTLKIRSTKLEDSAMYFCASSDVRGREQYFGPGTRLTVT.

On this clonotype itself: The CDR3 carries no conserved terminal phenylalanine or tryptophan, so it likely arises from a read error. The chain combines TRBV7-2 with TRBJ2-1; D ambiguous. V gave up 3 bases and J gave up 3 bases, with 12 bases separating them. Germline CDR1 SGHTA, CDR2 FQGNSA. This CDR3 region has 15 residues. CDR3 sequence: CASSFEALLYNEQFL. The CDR3 DNA reads as TGTGCCAGCAGCTTTGAGGCCTTGCTCTACAATGAGCAGTTCTTG.

This rearrangement joins TRBV21-1 to TRBJ2-7. TRBV21-1 is tagged as a pseudogene. This CDR3 region has 14 residues. The DNA for the CDR3 is TGTGCCAGCAGCAAAGGCGGACCCCGCTACGAGCAGTACTTC. It encodes CASSKGGPRYEQYF.

This sequence joins TRBV5-1 and TRBJ2-1; 11 positions agree with TRBD1. V dropped 1 base and J dropped 10; count of bases not matched to a gene: 10. This CDR3 comprises 16 residues. Germline CDR1 reads SGHRS; CDR2 reads YFSETQ. CDR3 loop: CASSLTPGQGANEQFF. CDR3 sequence (DNA): TGCGCCAGCAGCTTGACCCCCGGACAGGGGGCAAACGAGCAGTTCTTC.

This clonotype was seen a handful of times. The chain uses TRBV4-2 and TRBJ2-3; D gene unclear. Germline CDR1 LGHNA, CDR2 YNFKEQ. The CDR3 is 15 residues long. The V and J ends lost 2 bases and 6 bases respectively, with 15 bases between them. The CDR3 sequence: CASSQFGQASDTQYF. The CDR3 coding sequence is TGTGCCAGCAGCCAATTTGGTCAGGCCTCCGATACGCAGTATTTT.

This clonotype was observed many times. V usage is TRBV29-1 and J usage is TRBJ1-2; no definite D call. This CDR3 has 13 residues. Germline V gene sequence: CDR1 SQVTM, CDR2 ANQGSEA. V shed 0 bases and J shed 4 bases, with 9 bases lying between them. CDR3 nucleotide sequence: TGCAGCGTTGAAGACCGTGGGGTCTATGGCTACACCTTC. This sequence encodes CSVEDRGVYGYTF.

The table lists this clonotype with a few counts. The chain carries TRBV6-5 and TRBJ1-3, with no clear D. The germline V gene encodes CDR1 MNHEY and CDR2 SVGAGI. There are 15 residues in the CDR3. Trimming removed 0 bases from V and 4 bases from J, with 10 bases in between. The CDR3 spells CASSYSRRRGNTIYF. The CDR3 bases are TGTGCCAGCAGTTACTCCAGGCGGCGAGGAAACACCATATATTTT.